These 24 T cell receptor beta chains share one sample of origin, sequenced in a study of OX40 agonist ivuxolimab in advanced cancers. Method: immunoSEQ multiplex PCR; TCRdb's copy keeps in-frame clones and lacks some. Of 25,000 or so clones in the sample, about 87% were seen once. Source: CD4+ or CD8+ T cells sorted from blood, taken in a trial of the OX40 agonist ivuxolimab. The receptors originated from an adult with an advanced solid tumor such as melanoma, head and neck, liver or kidney cancer.

This rearrangement joins TRBV18 to TRBJ1-1; D is perhaps TRBD1 (6 bases). Trimming cost V 3 bases and J 1 base, with 12 bases left between them. CDR1 and CDR2 from the germline V gene are KGHSH and LQKENI. The CDR3 has 15 residues. CDR3 in DNA: TGTGCCAGCTCACCGCGGACAGTGCAGAACACTGAAGCTTTCTTT. Protein product: CASSPRTVQNTEAFF. Based on the CDR3 plus reference TRBV18 and TRBJ1-1, the full variable domain is NAGVMQNPRHLVRRRGQEARLRCSPMKGHSHVYWYRQLPEEGLKFMVYLQKENIIDESGMPKERFSAEFPKEGPSILRIQQVVRGDSAAYFCASSPRTVQNTEAFFGQGTRLTVV.

The V and J genes are TRBV10-3 and TRBJ1-4, with unresolved D. The CDR3 runs 13 residues. Germline V gene lookup returns CDR1 ENHRY and CDR2 SYGVKD. Trimming took 4 bases from V and 8 from J, leaving 11 bases between them. CDR3 region: CAISGQIGEKLFF. The DNA of the CDR3 is TGTGCCATCAGTGGGCAGATAGGGGAAAAACTGTTTTTT.

The chain employs TRBV19 and TRBJ2-7; 8 bases are shared with TRBD2. V lost 7 bases and J lost 6; bases outside the gene matches: 17. Per germline, CDR1 LNHDA and CDR2 SQIVND (reference sequence). This CDR3 spans 16 amino acids. This CDR3 reads CASTYSPGLDPGEQYF. The CDR3 DNA is TGTGCCAGTACGTACTCGCCGGGACTAGATCCAGGCGAGCAGTACTTC.

V is TRBV10-3 and J is TRBJ2-1; 11 nucleotides align to TRBD2. Trimming took 3 bases from V and 0 from J; bases not matched to a gene: 1. This CDR3 region has 16 residues. CDR1 ENHRY and CDR2 SYGVKD come from the germline V gene. CDR3 amino acids: CAISDGTSGSYNEQFF. DNA of the CDR3: TGTGCCATCAGTGACGGGACTAGCGGCTCCTACAATGAGCAGTTCTTC.

This chain links TRBV11-2 with TRBJ2-7; 7 nucleotides agree with TRBD2. This CDR3 spans 18 amino acids. Germline CDR1 SGHAT, CDR2 FQNNGV. V shed 1 base and J 0 bases; nucleotides not matched to a gene: 12. The CDR3 protein is CASSLGLPSGTSSYEQYF. CDR3 coding DNA: TGTGCCAGCAGCTTAGGCCTACCGAGCGGGACGAGCTCCTACGAGCAGTACTTC.

The chain employs TRBV5-1 and TRBJ2-5; D is possibly TRBD1 (6 bases). Trimming pared 6 bases from V and 2 bases from J, leaving 17 bases between. The CDR3 extends over 15 amino acids. Per germline, CDR1 SGHRS and CDR2 YFSETQ. The CDR3 region has the DNA TGCGCCAGCACGCTAACAGGGATGGGTCAAGAGACCCAGTACTTC. Translation: CASTLTGMGQETQYF.

The chain joins TRBV30 to TRBJ2-2, with 8 bases matching TRBD2. The CDR3 totals 14 residues. V shed 3 bases and J 6 bases; nucleotides not matched to a gene: 6. Germline V gives CDR1 GTSNPN, CDR2 SVGIG (reference sequence). In DNA, the CDR3 is TGTGCCTGGAGCACAAAAGCGGGAGCCGGGGAGCTGTTTTTT. Translation gives CAWSTKAGAGELFF.

The chain uses TRBV5-6 and TRBJ1-3, with 8 bases matching TRBD1. The J segment lost 0 bases and the V segment lost 4 bases, leaving 6 bases of the junction unmatched. CDR1 and CDR2 (germline): SGHDT, YYEEEE. This CDR3 spans 16 amino acids. CDR3 nucleotides: TGTGCCAGCAGCCCCTGGACAGGGAGCTCTGGAAACACCATATATTTT. Its protein is CASSPWTGSSGNTIYF.

The V gene is TRBV6-6, the J gene TRBJ2-1; 12 positions match TRBD2. V lost 6 bases and J lost 9; bases outside the gene matches: 9. The CDR3 sequence is 15 residues long. CDR1 and CDR2 from the germline V gene are MNHNY and SVGAGI (reference sequence). The CDR3 reads CASSRLAGVRGEQFF. The CDR3 DNA sequence: TGTGCCAGCAGCCGACTAGCGGGAGTCCGCGGTGAGCAGTTCTTC.

This chain connects TRBV10-3 to TRBJ2-3; D unresolved. Germline loops: CDR1 ENHRY, CDR2 SYGVKD. Trimming removed 2 bases from V and 5 bases from J, with 14 bases in between. The CDR3 totals 15 residues. The chain's CDR3 is CAISESSRWGDTQYF. CDR3 in DNA: TGTGCCATCAGTGAGAGTAGCAGATGGGGAGATACGCAGTATTTT.

The rearrangement joins TRBV5-1 to TRBJ1-1; no clear D gene. CDR3 size: 13 residues. Germline V lookup: CDR1 SGHRS, CDR2 YFSETQ. V was cut by 2 bases and J by 7 bases, with 12 bases left in between. In DNA form, the CDR3 reads TGCGCCAGCAGCTTTCGGCCCTCGGGTGAAGCTTTCTTT. Translated: CASSFRPSGEAFF.

This sequence joins TRBV2 and TRBJ2-1; D remains unclear. Germline CDR1 is SNHLY and CDR2 is FYNNEI. The CDR3 has 14 residues. Trimming shortened V by 8 bases and J by 5 bases, and 16 bases separated the two germline ends. DNA of the CDR3: TGTGCCAGCCGGGTTGGATGGGCGGACAATGAGCAGTTCTTC. It yields the protein CASRVGWADNEQFF. Full variable domain (missing parts from reference TRBV2 and TRBJ2-1): EPEVTQTPSHQVTQMGQEVILRCVPISNHLYFYWYRQILGQKVEFLVSFYNNEISEKSEIFDDQFSVERPDGSNFTLKIRSTKLEDSAMYFCASRVGWADNEQFFGPGTRLTVL.

The rearrangement uses TRBV5-1 and TRBJ2-5; possible D gene TRBD2, 5 bases. This CDR3 is 13 amino acids long. V was clipped by 7 bases and J by 4 bases, with 14 bases between them. Per the germline V gene, CDR1 is SGHRS and CDR2 is YFSETQ. In DNA form, the CDR3 reads TGCGCCAGCGGGGAGCCCGGAGGAGAGACCCAGTACTTC. Its protein product is CASGEPGGETQYF.

This sequence joins TRBV30 and TRBJ1-4; D is undetermined. V lost 0 bases and J lost 7, with 15 bases in between. This CDR3 comprises 15 residues. Germline CDR1 is GTSNPN and CDR2 is SVGIG (reference sequence). The CDR3 coding sequence is TGTGCCTGGAGTGTACGGACCCTTAGAGCTGAAAAACTGTTTTTT. Amino acids: CAWSVRTLRAEKLFF.

In DNA form, the CDR3 reads TGTGCCAGCAGTTTATTACTAGCGGGCACAGATACGCAGTATTTT. As protein: CASSLLLAGTDTQYF. This chain joins TRBV27 and TRBJ2-3, with 8 bases matching TRBD2. V lost 1 base and J lost 1; bases outside the gene matches: 1. CDR1 MNHEY and CDR2 SMNVEV come from the germline V gene (reference sequence). The CDR3 is 15 residues long.

The chain combines TRBV5-1 with TRBJ2-5; perhaps TRBD2 as D (7 bases). The V end was cut by 4 bases, the J end by 5 bases, with 15 bases between. This CDR3 contains 14 residues. Germline CDR1 is SGHRS and CDR2 is YFSETQ. Written as DNA, the CDR3 is TGCGCCAGCAGCCCGGGGGGCGGAACGGAGACCCAGTACTTC. This sequence encodes CASSPGGGTETQYF.

This chain connects TRBV25-1 to TRBJ2-7; D gene unclear. The CDR3 covers 13 residues. Germline V gene data show CDR1 as MGHDK and CDR2 as SYGVNS. Trimming cost V 6 bases and J 6 bases, with 15 bases left between them. CDR3 amino acids: CASRGPTGGEQYF. The CDR3 nucleotides read TGTGCCAGCAGAGGACCGACTGGTGGCGAGCAGTACTTC.

The chain combines TRBV11-2 with TRBJ2-7; D unresolved. The CDR3 length is 14 residues. V shed 2 bases and J shed 5 bases, with 13 bases lying between them. CDR1 is SGHAT, CDR2 FQNNGV, per germline. The CDR3 protein is CASSLQSWQNEQYF. The CDR3 nucleotides are TGTGCCAGCAGCTTACAGTCTTGGCAGAACGAGCAGTACTTC.

V gene TRBV4-2 combines with J gene TRBJ2-2; 8 bases are a match to TRBD2. This CDR3 is built from 17 residues. In germline, CDR1 is LGHNA, CDR2 YNFKEQ. V dropped 3 bases and J dropped 5; count of bases not matched to a gene: 11. CDR3 coding DNA: TGTGCCAGCAGCCAGGAACAAGCGGGAGCGACTACCGGGGAGCTGTTTTTT. Encoded protein: CASSQEQAGATTGELFF.

The gene calls are TRBV6-5 and TRBJ1-2, with 10 bases matching TRBD1. This CDR3 has 16 amino acids. V lost 2 bases to trimming and J lost 4 bases; unmatched junction nucleotides: 7. The germline gives CDR1 MNHEY, CDR2 SVGAGI. The CDR3 region is CASSYLRTGGSYGYTF. CDR3 in DNA: TGTGCCAGCAGTTACCTCAGGACAGGGGGATCCTATGGCTACACCTTC.

The V call is TRBV6-5, the J call TRBJ2-2; D uncertain. V dropped 6 bases and J dropped 0 bases, with 11 bases sitting between them. In germline, CDR1 is MNHEY, CDR2 SVGAGI. The CDR3 is 15 amino acids. The CDR3 protein is CASSLGHSNTGELFF. For the CDR3, the DNA is TGTGCCAGCAGCCTAGGGCACTCGAACACCGGGGAGCTGTTTTTT.

The chain employs TRBV10-3 and TRBJ1-2; 8 bases agree with TRBD1. Germline CDR1 is ENHRY and CDR2 is SYGVKD. The CDR3 sequence is 13 residues long. V dropped 7 bases and J dropped 7; count of bases not matched to a gene: 8. CDR3 nucleotide sequence: TGTGCCATCACTCCGGACAGGGCCCGTGGCTACACCTTC. It specifies CAITPDRARGYTF.

The rearrangement uses TRBV21-1 and TRBJ1-1. TRBV21-1 is a recognized pseudogene. This CDR3 has 14 residues. The CDR3 region is CASSDAQGLDEAFF. The CDR3 coding sequence is TGTGCCAGCAGCGACGCCCAGGGACTGGATGAAGCTTTCTTT.

The chain couples TRBV16 to TRBJ2-6; D gene ambiguous. V lost 5 bases and J lost 0, with 8 bases in between. The CDR3 covers 15 residues. In germline, CDR1 is KGHSY, CDR2 FQNENV. This CDR3 reads CASSLSYSGANVLTF. CDR3 bases: TGTGCCAGCAGCTTAAGCTACTCTGGGGCCAACGTCCTGACTTTC. Filled out from reference TRBV16 and TRBJ2-6, the complete variable domain reads GEEVAQTPKHLVRGEGQKAKLYCAPIKGHSYVFWYQQVLKNEFKFLISFQNENVFDETGMPKERFSAKCLPNSPCSLEIQATKLEDSAVYFCASSLSYSGANVLTFGAGSRLTVL.